This T cell receptor beta chain was sequenced during a study of T cell responses to AZD1222 COVID-19 vaccine (dated by TCRdb to the early 2020s). Study-level background: AZD1222 recipients given second doses at about 4 weeks or at about 12 weeks were pooled, since spike-specific TCR depth and breadth were not found to differ between the two schedules. TCR sequencing covered over 230 trial participants: 200 to 210 given two doses of AZD1222 and 26 given two doses of MenACWY control vaccine. Trial participants were enrolled by age into subgroups of 18-55, 56-69 and 70-plus years, and around 150, 28 and 57 TCR-sequenced participants, respectively, were included in these subgroups. The study at large found these results: Epitopes outside the regions mutated in the B.1.351 and B.1.1.7 variants were reportedly recognized by nearly half of the unique spike-specific TCRs. CD4 TCRs associated with the vaccine covered the entire spike protein, and the dominant responses were in regions 160-218 and 743-854. Spike-specific TCR breadth and depth rose significantly after two AZD1222 doses compared with day 0 and with MenACWY recipients. Conclusions about previously exposed vaccinees were limited because only a handful of AZD1222 recipients were SARS-CoV-2 seropositive at baseline. Because no samples from the day 14 peak response were available, repertoires could be characterized only after the peak T cell response. Participants were mostly white British and included more females than males, and it was suggested by the authors that clonal diversity may have been underestimated. In the small 56-69-year group, the increase in depth fell short of significance, most likely because of low power.

The CDR3 regions of human TCRbeta chains were analyzed by immunosequencing. The paper's data handling went like this. Repertoire TCRs were matched against a reference library of SARS-CoV-2-specific TCRs generated with the MIRA antigen-specificity platform. Breadth was defined as the fraction of unique TCRs that were SARS-CoV-2-associated, and depth was defined as the fraction of total T cells that were SARS-CoV-2-associated. Using the MIRA data, each spike-specific TCR was assigned both to the spike region to which the TCR was reactive and to a CD4 or CD8 class. Log10-transformed breadth and depth values were compared by one-way ANOVA with Sidak's multiple comparisons tests. This immuneACCESS table, as held by TCRdb, lists in-frame sequences with V and J called but not all clones. Of the missing ones, under half trace to an unresolved V gene in checked studies; the others have no known cause. The V and J calls and clone size were taken over from that table, and D and trimming were inferred from the DNA. Within this sample are 130,000 to 150,000 clones, with 80% to 90% of them counted one time only. The ten biggest clones cover about 1.5% of the sample.

Spanning cysteine to phenylalanine, the CDR3 consists of 13 amino acids. Only CDR3 DNA remains: 39 bases, in frame from the first base. As encoded in the germline V gene (reference sequence), CDR1 is GTSNPN while CDR2 is SVGIG. A distance of 7 bases separates the germline ends of V and J, which lose 1 base and 6 bases respectively. On this clone: Its antigen specificity is not known. Per-base quality was not reported, and no clone a single base away is much larger than it.

What the time point label conveys for this sample: baseline before first vaccination. Vaccinee samples came from UK trials COV001 and COV002, including a single-blind randomized controlled phase 2/3 trial of AZD1222 (ChAdOx1 nCoV-19) in healthy adults. Trial participant PBMC samples were collected at day 0 and day 28 after the second dose for TCRbeta chain sequencing. Here the chain combines TRBV30 and TRBJ1-6; the D gene cannot be resolved reliably. Here the sequenced sample was peripheral blood, taken on day 0 of AZD1222 vaccination. The sequence came from an adult in good health. The CDR3 protein sequence reads: CAWSGAPNSPLHF. The bases are TGTGCCTGGAGTGGGGCGCCTAATTCACCCCTCCACTTT.